This T cell receptor beta chain was obtained from a study of Graves' ophthalmopathy and Graves' hyperthyroidism (dated by TCRdb to the late 2010s). Regarding the study in general: Peripheral blood was collected at initial diagnosis, prior to any treatment. TCR beta repertoire signatures were used to distinguish Graves' ophthalmopathy from Graves' hyperthyroidism and to predict progression to ophthalmopathy. In total, under 150 blood samples were TCR-sequenced: approximately 42 ophthalmopathy, under 85 hyperthyroidism and approximately 17 hyperthyroidism-to-ophthalmopathy patients. To explore V-J signatures distinguishing ophthalmopathy from hyperthyroidism, a discovery set of about a hundred patients (fewer than 45 ophthalmopathy, roughly 56 stable hyperthyroidism) was enrolled. For independent validation, a separate cohort was made up of 18 hyperthyroidism patients plus 17 patients who later progressed from hyperthyroidism to ophthalmopathy. In roughly 6 hyperthyroidism patients, the T-cell repertoires found in thyroid tissue were compared with those found in blood. Once sampling was done, hyperthyroidism patients were given methimazole at a starting dose of 30 mg daily, while ophthalmopathy patients were given high-dose intravenous methylprednisolone. Paper-wide results and their limitations: In validation, the model predicted ophthalmopathy progression with about 64% sensitivity and less than 80% specificity; roughly 11 predicted patients were CT-confirmed with GO in a median of roughly 6.8 months. Sample size was not statistically predetermined, and group allocation was not concealed from the investigators. Most expanded thyroid clonotypes with frequency above 0.001 were also detected in blood, suggesting blood repertoires may reflect the thyroid immune response. In cross-validation, the 13-signature model distinguished ophthalmopathy from stable hyperthyroidism with about 89% sensitivity and 81.08% specificity, while in the test set the corresponding values were about 79% and 69%.

Notes on this clonotype: Its target antigen remains unknown. The sample holds no much larger clone one base away, and base qualities are not on file.

The ophthalmopathy patients had moderately to severely active disease, with a Clinical Activity Score of 3 or higher, a NOSPECS grade of 4 or higher, and a disease duration of less than 3 months. Anyone with other autoimmune diseases, uncontrolled infections, pregnancy or lactation was excluded from the study. Clinical symptoms, serum thyroxine, TRAb, thyroid ultrasound and orbital computed tomography were used for diagnosis. PBMCs were isolated from about 9.1 ml of fresh peripheral blood by Ficoll-Paque density gradient centrifugation. Total RNA was extracted using Trizol reagent, and RNA quality was checked on an Agilent 2100 Bioanalyzer. For repertoire sequencing, TCR beta CDR3 regions were amplified from RNA transcripts. The first round of RT-PCR was done with HTBI primers and the Qiagen OneStep RT-PCR kit, and was followed by a second round of multiplex PCR, then size selection and purification. Libraries were sequenced paired-end with 100 bp reads on an Illumina HiSeq2000. In the authors' own workflow: SOAPnuke was used to process the reads, throwing out any read that had adapters, had uncalled bases, had a mean Phred below 15, or lacked an exact constant-primer or identifier match. High-quality paired reads were merged with COPE v1.2.5. Each unique nucleotide sequence was treated as a clonotype, and MiTCR v1.1 was used to align the clonotypes to the IMGT TRB V, D and J references. The analysis was limited to V-J combinations with a frequency above 0.0001, which together covered 99.2% of the repertoires. For each V-J combination, a TCR clonal expansion and chaos score was defined as the ratio of F50 clonal expansion to chaos observed in the TCRdist matrix. Welch's t-statistics and random forest were used to reduce features to about 14 V-J combinations, which were fed into a naive Bayes classifier. Thyroid-blood repertoire similarity was quantified with the Morisita-Horn index. The public reads were run again by TCRdb, first through fastp at Q25 and then through MiXCR, and only productive beta chains were kept. Entries that share a CDR3 protein sequence are merged under the most common genes and DNA. TCRdb's processing, not the authors' own work, is the source of the V and J calls. The sample has almost 750,000 distinct CDR3 sequences on record, approximately 40% of them singletons. 44% of the sample belongs to the ten largest clones.

The sample consisted of peripheral blood. This TCR was recovered from an adult man with Graves' ophthalmopathy.

The CDR3 corresponds to CASKKDRVGAEAFF. The DNA is as follows: TGTGCCAGCAAAAAGGACAGGGTAGGTGCTGAAGCTTTCTTT. The chain uses TRBV2 and TRBJ1-1; TRBD1 lines up with 8 middle nucleotides. Reading from cysteine to phenylalanine, the CDR3 counts 14 amino acids. Kept here is only the CDR3 DNA, which spans 42 bases and is read in frame from base 1. CDR1 and CDR2 were assigned from the germline V gene as SNHLY and FYNNEI. From V the trimming removes 7 bases and from J it removes 6 bases, while the gene matches leave 10 bases of the junction unaccounted for.